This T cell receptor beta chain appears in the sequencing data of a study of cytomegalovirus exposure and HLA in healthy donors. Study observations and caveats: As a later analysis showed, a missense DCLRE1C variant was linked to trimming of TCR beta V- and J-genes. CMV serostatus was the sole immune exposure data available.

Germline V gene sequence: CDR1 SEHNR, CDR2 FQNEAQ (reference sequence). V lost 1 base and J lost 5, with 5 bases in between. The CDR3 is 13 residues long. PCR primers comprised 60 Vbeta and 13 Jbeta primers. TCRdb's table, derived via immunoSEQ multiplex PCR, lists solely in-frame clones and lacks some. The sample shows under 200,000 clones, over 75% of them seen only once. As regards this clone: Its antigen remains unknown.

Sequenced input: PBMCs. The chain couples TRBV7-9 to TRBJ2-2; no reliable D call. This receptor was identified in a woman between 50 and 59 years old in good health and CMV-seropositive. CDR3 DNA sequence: TGTGCCAGCAGCTTAGGGCCAACCGGGGAGCTGTTTTTT. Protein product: CASSLGPTGELFF.